This TCR beta chain comes out of a study of shared clonotypes between healthy human individuals. Trimming took off 3 bases at V and 2 bases at J, with 2 bases between the two ends. Germline CDR1 reads PRHDT; CDR2 reads FYEKMQ (reference sequence). The CDR3 spans 11 residues. General study points: Investigators expected sequencing depth to affect clonotype sharing among donors.

For genomic DNA, unsorted samples relied on approximately 100 million PBMCs. Comments on this clone: Its specificity is not known.

The assay was immunoSEQ multiplex PCR, and TCRdb's table has in-frame clones only and misses some. The sample contains fewer than 550,000 clones, approximately 79% of which appear only once. The J gene is TRBJ2-7, the V gene TRBV13; D is ambiguous. Material for sequencing was PBMCs. This sequence was found in a woman aged 40 to 55 in good health. Some clones in this sample may be carry-over from other donors' samples. In DNA form, the CDR3 reads TGTGCCAGCAGCTTTCCCTACGAGCAGTACTTC. Its protein is CASSFPYEQYF.